This TCR beta chain emerged from a study of response to subunit inactivated influenza vaccine. Germline CDR1 reads SGHAT; CDR2 reads FQNNGV. The CDR3 loop spans 16 amino acids. V lost 4 bases and J lost 2, with 15 bases in between. Study findings and constraints: Authors suggested few new T cells are recruited by each seasonal influenza vaccination.

TCRdb processed the RT-PCR reads anew with MiXCR; each CDR3 protein has one entry. The sample lists some 800,000 distinct CDR3 sequences; over 20% were seen once. There are a few counts of this clonotype. Antigen specificity is unknown. The sample consisted of PBMCs from blood, taken about 5 days after vaccination. The receptor was derived from a man in his fifties or sixties who received an inactivated influenza vaccine. This rearrangement joins TRBV11-2 to TRBJ2-1; D call uncertain. The CDR3, as DNA: TGTGCCAGCAGCTCACAACCTTTCCTAGCCTACAATGAGCAGTTCTTC. Protein sequence: CASSSQPFLAYNEQFF.